This section outlines one T cell receptor (beta chain) sequence together with its context. Its cognate antigen is unknown. This specimen comes from a study of T-cell memory formation after mild COVID-19. From the 5' RACE reads, TCRdb called clonotypes with MiXCR, one entry per CDR3 protein. The data show just under 150,000 distinct CDR3 sequences, under 25% seen once. Germline CDR1 reads MGHRA; CDR2 reads YSYEKL. Trimming took 4 bases from V and 3 from J, leaving 12 bases between them. The CDR3 runs 15 residues. Findings and limits, study-wide: There were some responding clones in pre-infection memory, which suggested that cross-reactive memory had joined. Mainly in CM and EM were contracting CD4+ clones; CD8+ were in EMRA.

The chain joins TRBV4-1 to TRBJ1-4; weak D call: TRBD1 (6 bases). The sample consisted of PBMCs or a T cell subset sorted from them (not recorded which). The receptor comes from an adult woman who had mild COVID-19 (a few samples of this study predate the infection). Cell type and time point are not known. The CDR3 DNA sequence: TGCGCCAGCAGCCCCCAACAGGGCCCTAATGAAAAACTGTTTTTT. Translation gives CASSPQQGPNEKLFF.